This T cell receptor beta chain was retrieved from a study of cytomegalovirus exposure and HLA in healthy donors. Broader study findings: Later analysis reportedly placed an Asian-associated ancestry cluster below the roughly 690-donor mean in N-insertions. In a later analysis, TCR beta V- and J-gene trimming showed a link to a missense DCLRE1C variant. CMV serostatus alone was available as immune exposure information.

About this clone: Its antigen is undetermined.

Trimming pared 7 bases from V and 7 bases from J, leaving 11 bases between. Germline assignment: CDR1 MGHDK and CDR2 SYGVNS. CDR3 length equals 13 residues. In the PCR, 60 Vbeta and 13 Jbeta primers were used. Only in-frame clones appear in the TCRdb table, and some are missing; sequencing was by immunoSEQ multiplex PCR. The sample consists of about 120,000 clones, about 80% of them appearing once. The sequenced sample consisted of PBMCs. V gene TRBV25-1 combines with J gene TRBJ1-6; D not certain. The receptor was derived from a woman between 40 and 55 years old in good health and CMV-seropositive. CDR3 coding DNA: TGTGCCAGCACCCTGATCGGGAATTCACCCCTCCACTTT. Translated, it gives CASTLIGNSPLHF.